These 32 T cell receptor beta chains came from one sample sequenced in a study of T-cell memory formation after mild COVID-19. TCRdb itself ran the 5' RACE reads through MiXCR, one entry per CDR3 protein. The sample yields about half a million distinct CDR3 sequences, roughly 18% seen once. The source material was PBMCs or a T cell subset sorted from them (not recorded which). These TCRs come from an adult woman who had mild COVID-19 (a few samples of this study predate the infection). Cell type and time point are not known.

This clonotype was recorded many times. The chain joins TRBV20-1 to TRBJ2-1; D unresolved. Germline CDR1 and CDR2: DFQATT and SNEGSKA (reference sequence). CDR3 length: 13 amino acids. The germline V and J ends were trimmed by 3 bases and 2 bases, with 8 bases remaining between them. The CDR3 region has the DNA TGCAGTGCTAGGCCCATAACCTACAATGAGCAGTTCTTC. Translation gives CSARPITYNEQFF.

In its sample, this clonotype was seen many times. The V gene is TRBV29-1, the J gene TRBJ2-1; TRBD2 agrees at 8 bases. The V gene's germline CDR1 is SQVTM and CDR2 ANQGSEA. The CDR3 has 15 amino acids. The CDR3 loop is CSGTGGSRSYNEQFF. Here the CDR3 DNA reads TGCAGTGGGACGGGAGGGTCTAGATCCTACAATGAGCAGTTCTTC.

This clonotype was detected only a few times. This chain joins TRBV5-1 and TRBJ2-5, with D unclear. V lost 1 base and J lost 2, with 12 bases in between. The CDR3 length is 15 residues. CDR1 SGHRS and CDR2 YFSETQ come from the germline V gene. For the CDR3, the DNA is TGCGCCAGCAGCTTGCCCAGCCCGATTCAAGAGACCCAGTACTTC. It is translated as CASSLPSPIQETQYF.

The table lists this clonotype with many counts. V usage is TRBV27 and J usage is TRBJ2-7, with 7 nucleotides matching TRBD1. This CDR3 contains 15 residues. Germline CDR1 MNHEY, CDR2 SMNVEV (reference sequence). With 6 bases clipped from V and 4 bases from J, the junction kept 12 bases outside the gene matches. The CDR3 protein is CASSRPRTGRYEQYF. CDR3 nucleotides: TGTGCCAGCAGCCGCCCCAGGACAGGCCGTTACGAGCAGTACTTC.

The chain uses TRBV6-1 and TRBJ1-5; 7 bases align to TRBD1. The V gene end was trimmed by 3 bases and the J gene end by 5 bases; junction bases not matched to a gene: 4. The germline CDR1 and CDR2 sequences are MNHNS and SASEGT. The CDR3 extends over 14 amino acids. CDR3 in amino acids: CASSDDRVDQPQHF. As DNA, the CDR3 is TGTGCCAGCAGTGACGACAGGGTGGATCAGCCCCAGCATTTT.

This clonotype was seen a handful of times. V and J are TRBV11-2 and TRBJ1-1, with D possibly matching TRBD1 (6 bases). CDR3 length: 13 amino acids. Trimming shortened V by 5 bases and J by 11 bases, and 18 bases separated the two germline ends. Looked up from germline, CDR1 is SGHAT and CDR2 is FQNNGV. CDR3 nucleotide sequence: TGTGCCAGCAGCCCATTCCAGGGGTTGGATGCTTTCTTT. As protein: CASSPFQGLDAFF. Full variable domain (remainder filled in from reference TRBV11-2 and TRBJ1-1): EAGVAQSPRYKIIEKRQSVAFWCNPISGHATLYWYQQILGQGPKLLIQFQNNGVVDDSQLPKDRFSAERLKGVDSTLKIQPAKLEDSAVYLCASSPFQGLDAFFGQGTRLTVV.

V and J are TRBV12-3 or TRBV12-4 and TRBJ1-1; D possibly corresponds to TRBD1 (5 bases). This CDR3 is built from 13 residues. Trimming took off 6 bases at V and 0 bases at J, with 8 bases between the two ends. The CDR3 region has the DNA TGTGCCAGCAGAAGAGGGGTGAACACTGAAGCTTTCTTT. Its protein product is CASRRGVNTEAFF.

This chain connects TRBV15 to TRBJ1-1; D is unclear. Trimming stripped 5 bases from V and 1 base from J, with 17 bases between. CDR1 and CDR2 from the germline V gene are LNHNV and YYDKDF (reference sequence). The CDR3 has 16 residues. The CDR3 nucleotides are TGTGCCACCAGCCCTCCTTTGGTGCTTCGGAACACTGAAGCTTTCTTT. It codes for CATSPPLVLRNTEAFF.

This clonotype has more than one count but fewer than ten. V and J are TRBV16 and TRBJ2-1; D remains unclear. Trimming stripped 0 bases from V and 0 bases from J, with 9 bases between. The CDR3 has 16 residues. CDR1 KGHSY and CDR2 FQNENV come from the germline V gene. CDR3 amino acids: CASSQSLLSSYNEQFF. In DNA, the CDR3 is TGTGCCAGCAGCCAATCGCTGCTTAGCTCCTACAATGAGCAGTTCTTC.

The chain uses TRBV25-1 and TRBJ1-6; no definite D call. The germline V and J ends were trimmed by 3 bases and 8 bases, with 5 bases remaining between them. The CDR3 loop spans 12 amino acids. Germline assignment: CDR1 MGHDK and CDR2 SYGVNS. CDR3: CASSEEYSPLHF. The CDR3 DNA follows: TGTGCCAGCAGTGAGGAGTATTCACCCCTCCACTTT.

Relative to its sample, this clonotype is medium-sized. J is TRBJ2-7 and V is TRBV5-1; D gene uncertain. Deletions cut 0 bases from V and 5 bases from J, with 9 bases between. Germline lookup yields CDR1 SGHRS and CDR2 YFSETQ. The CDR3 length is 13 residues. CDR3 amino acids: CASSLEILDEQYF. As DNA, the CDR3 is TGCGCCAGCAGCTTGGAAATATTGGACGAGCAGTACTTC.

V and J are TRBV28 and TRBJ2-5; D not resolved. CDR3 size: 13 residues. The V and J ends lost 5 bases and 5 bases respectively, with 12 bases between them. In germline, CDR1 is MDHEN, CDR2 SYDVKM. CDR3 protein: CASSRPPRETQYF. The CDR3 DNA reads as TGTGCCAGCAGTCGACCTCCACGGGAGACCCAGTACTTC. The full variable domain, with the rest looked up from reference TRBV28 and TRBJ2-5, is DVKVTQSSRYLVKRTGEKVFLECVQDMDHENMFWYRQDPGLGLRLIYFSYDVKMKEKGDIPEGYSVSREKKERFSLILESASTNQTSMYLCASSRPPRETQYFGPGTRLLVL.

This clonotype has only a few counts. CDR3 nucleotide sequence: TGTGCCACCAGTGATCCCCGACAGGGAATAACCGGGGAGCTGTTTTTT. Residues: CATSDPRQGITGELFF. The rearrangement uses TRBV24-1 and TRBJ2-2; 7 bases are shared with TRBD1. Germline CDR1 and CDR2: KGHDR and SFDVKD. This CDR3 is built from 16 residues. V lost 3 bases, J lost 5 bases, and 8 bases stayed unmatched.

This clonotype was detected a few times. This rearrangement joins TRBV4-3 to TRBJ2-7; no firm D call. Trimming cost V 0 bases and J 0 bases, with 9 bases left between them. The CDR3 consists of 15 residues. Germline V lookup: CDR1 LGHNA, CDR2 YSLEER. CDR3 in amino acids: CASSQDRILSYEQYF. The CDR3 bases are TGCGCCAGCAGCCAAGATCGGATCCTCTCCTACGAGCAGTACTTC.

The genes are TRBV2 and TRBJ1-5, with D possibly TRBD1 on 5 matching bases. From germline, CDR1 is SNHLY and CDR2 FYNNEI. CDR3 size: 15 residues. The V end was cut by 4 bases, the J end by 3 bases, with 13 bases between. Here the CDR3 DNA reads TGTGCCAGCAGTGGGCAGGGTGGAGTCAATCAGCCCCAGCATTTT. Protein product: CASSGQGGVNQPQHF.

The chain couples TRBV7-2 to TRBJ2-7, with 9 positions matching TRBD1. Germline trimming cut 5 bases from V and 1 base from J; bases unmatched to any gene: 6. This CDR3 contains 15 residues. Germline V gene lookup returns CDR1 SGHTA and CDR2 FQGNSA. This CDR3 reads CASSRDRERSYEQYF. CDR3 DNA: TGTGCCAGCAGCCGGGACAGGGAAAGATCCTACGAGCAGTACTTC.

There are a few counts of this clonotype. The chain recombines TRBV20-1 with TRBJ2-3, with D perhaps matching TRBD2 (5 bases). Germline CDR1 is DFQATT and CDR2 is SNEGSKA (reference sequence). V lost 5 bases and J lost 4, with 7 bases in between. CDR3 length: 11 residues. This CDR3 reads CSAWTSDTQYF. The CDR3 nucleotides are TGCAGTGCTTGGACTTCAGATACGCAGTATTTT.

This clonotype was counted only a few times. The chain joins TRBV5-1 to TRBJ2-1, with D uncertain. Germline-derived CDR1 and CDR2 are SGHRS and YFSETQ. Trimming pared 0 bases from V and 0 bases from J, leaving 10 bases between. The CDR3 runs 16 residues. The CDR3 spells CASSLESRGSYNEQFF. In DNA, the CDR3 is TGCGCCAGCAGCTTGGAAAGCAGAGGCTCCTACAATGAGCAGTTCTTC.

The DNA of the CDR3 is TGTGCCACCAGTGATGGGACAGGGGATCACGAGCAGTACTTC. Translation: CATSDGTGDHEQYF. This sequence joins TRBV24-1 and TRBJ2-7, with 10 bases identical to TRBD1. From germline, CDR1 is KGHDR and CDR2 SFDVKD. The CDR3 contains 14 residues. V was clipped by 3 bases and J by 5 bases; unmatched bases: 3.

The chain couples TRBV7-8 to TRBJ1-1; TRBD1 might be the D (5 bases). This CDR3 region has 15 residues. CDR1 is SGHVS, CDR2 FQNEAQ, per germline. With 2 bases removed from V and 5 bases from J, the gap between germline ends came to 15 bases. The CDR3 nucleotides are TGTGCCAGCAGCTTATTAGTGGGGGGTAGGACTGAAGCTTTCTTT. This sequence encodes CASSLLVGGRTEAFF.

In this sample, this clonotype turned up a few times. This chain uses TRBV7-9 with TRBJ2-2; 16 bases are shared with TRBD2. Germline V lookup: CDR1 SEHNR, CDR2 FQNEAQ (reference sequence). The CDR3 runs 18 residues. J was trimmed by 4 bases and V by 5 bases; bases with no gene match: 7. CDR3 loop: CASSAGLAGGPRTGELFF. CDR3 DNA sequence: TGTGCCAGCAGCGCGGGACTAGCGGGAGGGCCACGCACCGGGGAGCTGTTTTTT.

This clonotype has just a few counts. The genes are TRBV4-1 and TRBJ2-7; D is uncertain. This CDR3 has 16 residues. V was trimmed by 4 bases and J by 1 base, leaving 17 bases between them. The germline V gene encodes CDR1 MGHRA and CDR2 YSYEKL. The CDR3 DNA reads TGCGCCAGCAGCCCTCCCTCCGGGTCCTCGTCCTACGAGCAGTACTTC. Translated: CASSPPSGSSSYEQYF.

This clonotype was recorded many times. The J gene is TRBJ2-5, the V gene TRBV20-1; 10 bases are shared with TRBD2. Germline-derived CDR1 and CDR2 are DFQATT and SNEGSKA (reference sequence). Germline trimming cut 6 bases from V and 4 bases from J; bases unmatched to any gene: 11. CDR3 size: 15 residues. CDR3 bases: TGCAGTGCGTACGAGCGGGAGGGCCCGTTAGAGACCCAGTACTTC. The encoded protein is CSAYEREGPLETQYF.

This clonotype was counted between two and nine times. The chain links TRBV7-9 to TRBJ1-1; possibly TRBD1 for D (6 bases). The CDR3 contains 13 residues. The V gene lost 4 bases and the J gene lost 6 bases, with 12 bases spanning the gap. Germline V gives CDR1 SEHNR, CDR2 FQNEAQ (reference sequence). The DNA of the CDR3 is TGTGCCAGCAGCTCTCAGGGGATATCTGAAGCTTTCTTT. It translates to CASSSQGISEAFF.

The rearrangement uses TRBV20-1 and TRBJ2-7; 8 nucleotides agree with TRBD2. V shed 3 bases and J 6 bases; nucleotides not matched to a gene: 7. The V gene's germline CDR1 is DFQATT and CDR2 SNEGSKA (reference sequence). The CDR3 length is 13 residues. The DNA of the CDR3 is TGCAGTGCTAGCGGGAGGGCCTTAGGCGAGCAGTACTTC. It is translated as CSASGRALGEQYF.

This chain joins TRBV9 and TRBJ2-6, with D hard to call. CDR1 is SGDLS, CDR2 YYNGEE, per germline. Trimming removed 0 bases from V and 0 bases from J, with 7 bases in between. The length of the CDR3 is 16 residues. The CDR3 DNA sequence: TGTGCCAGCAGCGTAGCTGCCTTCTCTGGGGCCAACGTCCTGACTTTC. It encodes CASSVAAFSGANVLTF.

CDR3 protein: CASSVAQGSWGETQYF. The CDR3 nucleotides are TGTGCCAGCAGCGTAGCTCAGGGTTCTTGGGGAGAGACCCAGTACTTC. The V call is TRBV9, the J call TRBJ2-5; D may be TRBD1 (5 bases). This CDR3 has 16 amino acids. Trimming cost V 0 bases and J 4 bases, with 16 bases left between them. Germline V gives CDR1 SGDLS, CDR2 YYNGEE.

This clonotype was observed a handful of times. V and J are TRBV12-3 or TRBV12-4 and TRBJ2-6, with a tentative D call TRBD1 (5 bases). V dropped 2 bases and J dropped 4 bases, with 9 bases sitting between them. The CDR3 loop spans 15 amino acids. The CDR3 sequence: CASSLRQSGANVLTF. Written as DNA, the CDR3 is TGTGCCAGCAGTTTAAGACAGTCCGGGGCCAACGTCCTGACTTTC.

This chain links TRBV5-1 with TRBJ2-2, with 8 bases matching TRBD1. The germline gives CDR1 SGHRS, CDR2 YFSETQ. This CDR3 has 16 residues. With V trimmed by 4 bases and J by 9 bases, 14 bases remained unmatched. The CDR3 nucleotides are TGCGCCAGCAGCGCACAGGGGGAAGTAGGATTACGGGAGCTGTTTTTT. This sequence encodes CASSAQGEVGLRELFF.

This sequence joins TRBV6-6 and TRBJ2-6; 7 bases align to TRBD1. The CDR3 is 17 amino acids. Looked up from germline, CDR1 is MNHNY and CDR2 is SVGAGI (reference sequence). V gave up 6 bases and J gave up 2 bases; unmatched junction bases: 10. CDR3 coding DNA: TGTGCCAGCAGAGACAGACTAACAGGGGCTGGGGCCAACGTCCTGACTTTC. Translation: CASRDRLTGAGANVLTF.

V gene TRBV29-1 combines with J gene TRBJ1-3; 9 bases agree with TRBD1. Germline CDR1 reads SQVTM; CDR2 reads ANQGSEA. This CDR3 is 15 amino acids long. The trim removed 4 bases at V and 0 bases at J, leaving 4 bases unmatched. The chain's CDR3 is CSVVRQGDSGNTIYF. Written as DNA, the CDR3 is TGCAGCGTTGTTCGACAGGGGGACTCTGGAAACACCATATATTTT.

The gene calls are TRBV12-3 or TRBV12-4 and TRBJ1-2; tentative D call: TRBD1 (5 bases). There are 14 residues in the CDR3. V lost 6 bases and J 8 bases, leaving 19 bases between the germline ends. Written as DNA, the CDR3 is TGTGCCAGCAGCCCCAGAGGGGTAGGGGCGGGCTACACCTTC. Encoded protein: CASSPRGVGAGYTF.